The rows below give T cell receptor beta chains drawn from one sample of a study of cytomegalovirus exposure and HLA in healthy donors. Assay: immunoSEQ multiplex PCR; the TCRdb copy retains only in-frame clones and omits some. Found here are about 140,000 clones, approximately 79% of them singletons; the top ten hold 1.1%. Sequences were obtained from PBMCs. The receptors come from a male donor in good health and CMV-seronegative. The CDR3 runs from the conserved cysteine through the conserved F or W. The D gene is left open where the match is weak. Rows may omit the clone size; those that give it use once, few, many or a size class.

DNA: TGTGCCAGCAGCTTGGCTGGACAAGATACGCAGTATTTT; CDR3: CASSLAGQDTQYF; V: TRBV7-3; D: -; J: TRBJ2-3; size: -
DNA: TGTGCCAGCAGCTTAGACTTCGGGAGGTACAATGAGCAGTTCTTC; CDR3: CASSLDFGRYNEQFF; V: TRBV11-2; D: TRBD2; J: TRBJ2-1; size: -
DNA: TGTGCCAGCAGTGAAGCGCTGGGCCTCAGCAATCAGCCCCAGTATTTT; CDR3: CASSEALGLSNQPQYF; V: TRBV6-1; D: -; J: TRBJ2-3; size: -
DNA: TGCGCCAGCAGCCAAGAACAGCTCACTGAAGCTTTCTTT; CDR3: CASSQEQLTEAFF; V: TRBV4-3; D: -; J: TRBJ1-1; size: few
DNA: TGTGCCAGCAGCTTAGCGGGGAGCTCCTACAATGAGCAGTTCTTC; CDR3: CASSLAGSSYNEQFF; V: TRBV11-2; D: -; J: TRBJ2-1; size: -
DNA: TGTGCCAGCAGCTTAACGGGGGGAACGGGCTATGGCTACACCTTC; CDR3: CASSLTGGTGYGYTF; V: TRBV7-8; D: -; J: TRBJ1-2; size: -
DNA: TGTGCCAGCAGCCCCCGGGGTACGAATGAGCAGTTCTTC; CDR3: CASSPRGTNEQFF; V: TRBV7-2; D: -; J: TRBJ2-1; size: -
DNA: TGTGCCAGCAGCCCTCCAAGTAGCCTAGCTGAAGCTTTCTTT; CDR3: CASSPPSSLAEAFF; V: TRBV9; D: -; J: TRBJ1-1; size: once
DNA: TGTGCCAGCAGTCGACAGGGATGGGATCAGCCCCAGCATTTT; CDR3: CASSRQGWDQPQHF; V: TRBV14; D: TRBD1; J: TRBJ1-5; size: -
DNA: TGTGCCAGCAGCCAGGGCGTTCCGAGTTCACCCCTCCACTTT; CDR3: CASSQGVPSSPLHF; V: TRBV14; D: -; J: TRBJ1-6; size: few
DNA: TGTGCCAGCAGCCTCGGACAGGGGGTAAATTCACCCCTCCACTTT; CDR3: CASSLGQGVNSPLHF; V: TRBV11-2; D: TRBD1; J: TRBJ1-6; size: -
DNA: TGTGCCAGCAGTTACACTGACAGACGTGGCTACACCTTC; CDR3: CASSYTDRRGYTF; V: TRBV27; D: -; J: TRBJ1-2; size: few
DNA: TGCGCCAGCAGCCGTGTCGGCGGGGGGGCCTCCTACAATGAGCAGTTCTTC; CDR3: CASSRVGGGASYNEQFF; V: TRBV4-3; D: TRBD2; J: TRBJ2-1; size: -
DNA: TGTGCCAGCAGCCAAGTAACTGAAGCTTTCTTT; CDR3: CASSQVTEAFF; V: TRBV14; D: -; J: TRBJ1-1; size: -
DNA: TGTGCCAGCAGCCTAGGGCAATATTACGAGCAGTACTTC; CDR3: CASSLGQYYEQYF; V: TRBV7-2; D: -; J: TRBJ2-7; size: -
DNA: TGTGCCAGCAGCTTGGGTCGGGGGGCGAGGGCTTTCTTT; CDR3: CASSLGRGARAFF; V: TRBV5-6; D: -; J: TRBJ1-1; size: once
DNA: TGTGCCAGCAGTTTCAGCGGGGGGAACATTCAAGAGACCCAGTACTTC; CDR3: CASSFSGGNIQETQYF; V: TRBV6-6; D: TRBD2; J: TRBJ2-5; size: -
DNA: TGCGCCAGCAGCCATAGGGGACAGGGGTTGGGTGGCTACACCTTC; CDR3: CASSHRGQGLGGYTF; V: TRBV4-3; D: TRBD1; J: TRBJ1-2; size: -
DNA: TGTGCCAGCAGTTTGGTAGGCCGACAGGGACCCTACGAGCAGTACTTC; CDR3: CASSLVGRQGPYEQYF; V: TRBV27; D: TRBD1; J: TRBJ2-7; size: -
DNA: TGTGCCAGCAGCAAAGGCGGAACAGATACGCAGTATTTT; CDR3: CASSKGGTDTQYF; V: TRBV21-1; D: -; J: TRBJ2-3; size: -
DNA: TGCAGCGGCCGGAGGGCAGGGGGGCTTACCAATGAGCAGTTCTTC; CDR3: CSGRRAGGLTNEQFF; V: TRBV29-1; D: -; J: TRBJ2-1; size: -
DNA: TGCGCCAGCAGCTTGGTGGCCAGGGGTGGCACCGGGGAGCTGTTTTTT; CDR3: CASSLVARGGTGELFF; V: TRBV5-1; D: -; J: TRBJ2-2; size: -
DNA: TGTGCCAGTAGTGTTCGGTCCAAGACTGATTCACCCCTCCACTTT; CDR3: CASSVRSKTDSPLHF; V: TRBV19; D: -; J: TRBJ1-6; size: -